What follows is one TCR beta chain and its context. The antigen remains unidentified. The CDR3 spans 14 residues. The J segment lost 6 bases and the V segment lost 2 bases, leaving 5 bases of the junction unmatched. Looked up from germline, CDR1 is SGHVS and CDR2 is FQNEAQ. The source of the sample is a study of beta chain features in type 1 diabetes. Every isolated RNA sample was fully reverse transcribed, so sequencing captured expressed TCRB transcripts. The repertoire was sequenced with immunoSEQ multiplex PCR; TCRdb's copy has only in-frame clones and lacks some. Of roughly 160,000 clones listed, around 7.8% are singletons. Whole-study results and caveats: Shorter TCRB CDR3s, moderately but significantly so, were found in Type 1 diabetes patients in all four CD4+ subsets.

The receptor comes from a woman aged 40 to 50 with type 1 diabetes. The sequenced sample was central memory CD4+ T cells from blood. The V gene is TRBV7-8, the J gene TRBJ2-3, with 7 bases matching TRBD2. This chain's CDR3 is CASSLMTSLDTQYF. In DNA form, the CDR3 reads TGTGCCAGCAGCTTAATGACTAGCCTGGATACGCAGTATTTT. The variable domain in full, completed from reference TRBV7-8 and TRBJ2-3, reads GAGVSQSPRYKVAKRGQDVALRCDPISGHVSLFWYQQALGQGPEFLTYFQNEAQLDKSGLPSDRFFAERPEGSVSTLKIQRTQQEDSAVYLCASSLMTSLDTQYFGPGTRLTVL.